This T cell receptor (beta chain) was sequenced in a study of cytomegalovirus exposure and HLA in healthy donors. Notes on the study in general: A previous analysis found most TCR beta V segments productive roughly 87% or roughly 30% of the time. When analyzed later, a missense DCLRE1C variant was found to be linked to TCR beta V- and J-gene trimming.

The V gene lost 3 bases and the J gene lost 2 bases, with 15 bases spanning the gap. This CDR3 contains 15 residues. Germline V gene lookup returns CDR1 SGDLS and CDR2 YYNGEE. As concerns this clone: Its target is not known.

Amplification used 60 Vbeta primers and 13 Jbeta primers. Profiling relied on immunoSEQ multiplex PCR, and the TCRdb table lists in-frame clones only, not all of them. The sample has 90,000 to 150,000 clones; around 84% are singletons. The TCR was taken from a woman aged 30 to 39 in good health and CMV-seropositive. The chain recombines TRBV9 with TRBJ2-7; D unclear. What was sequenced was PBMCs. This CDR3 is CASSEEPGSPYEQYF. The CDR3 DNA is TGTGCCAGCAGCGAGGAGCCCGGGTCCCCCTACGAGCAGTACTTC. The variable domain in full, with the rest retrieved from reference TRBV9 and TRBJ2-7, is DSGVTQTPKHLITATGQRVTLRCSPRSGDLSVYWYQQSLDQGLQFLIQYYNGEERAKGNILERFSAQQFPDLHSELNLSSLELGDSALYFCASSEEPGSPYEQYFGPGTRLTVT.